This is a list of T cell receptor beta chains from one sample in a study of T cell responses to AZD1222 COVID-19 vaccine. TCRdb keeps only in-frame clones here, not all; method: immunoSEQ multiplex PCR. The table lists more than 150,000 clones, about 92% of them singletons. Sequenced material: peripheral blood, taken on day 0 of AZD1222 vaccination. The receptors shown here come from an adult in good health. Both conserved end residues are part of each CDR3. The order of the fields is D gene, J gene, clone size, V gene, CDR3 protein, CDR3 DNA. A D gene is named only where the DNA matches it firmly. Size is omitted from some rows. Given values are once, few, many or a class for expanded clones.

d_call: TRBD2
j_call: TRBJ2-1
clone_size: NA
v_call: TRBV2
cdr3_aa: CASSPGLAGVDEQFF
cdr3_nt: TGTGCCAGCAGTCCGGGACTAGCGGGAGTAGATGAGCAGTTCTTC

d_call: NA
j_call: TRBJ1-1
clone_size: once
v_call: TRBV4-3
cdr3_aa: CASSQDPMGDTEAFF
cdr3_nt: TGCGCCAGCAGCCAAGATCCCATGGGGGATACCGAAGCTTTCTTT

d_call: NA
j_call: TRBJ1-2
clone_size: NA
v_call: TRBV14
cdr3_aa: CASSRVPWGYTF
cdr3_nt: TGTGCCAGCAGCCGGGTCCCGTGGGGCTACACCTTC

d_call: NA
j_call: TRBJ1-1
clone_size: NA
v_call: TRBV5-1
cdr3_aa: CASREGESTEAFF
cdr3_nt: TGCGCCAGCAGAGAGGGAGAGAGCACTGAAGCTTTCTTT

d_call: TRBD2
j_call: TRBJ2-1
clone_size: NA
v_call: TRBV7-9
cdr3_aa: CASSLSGLAGYNEQFF
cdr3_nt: TGTGCCAGCAGTCTCTCGGGACTAGCGGGGTACAATGAGCAGTTCTTC

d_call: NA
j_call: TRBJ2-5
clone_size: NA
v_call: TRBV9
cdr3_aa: CASSAETEVETQYF
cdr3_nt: TGTGCCAGCAGCGCCGAAACCGAGGTGGAGACCCAGTACTTC

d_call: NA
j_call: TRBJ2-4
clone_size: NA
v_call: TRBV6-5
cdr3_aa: CASSKQTKNIQYF
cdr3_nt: TGTGCCAGCAGTAAACAGACCAAAAACATTCAGTACTTC

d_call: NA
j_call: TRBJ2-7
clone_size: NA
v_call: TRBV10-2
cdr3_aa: CATQWRVLDEQYF
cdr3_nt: TGCGCCACCCAATGGAGGGTTCTGGACGAGCAGTACTTC

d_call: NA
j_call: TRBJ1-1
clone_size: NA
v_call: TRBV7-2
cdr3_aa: CASSSSGQLNTEAFF
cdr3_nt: TGTGCCAGCAGCTCCAGTGGACAGCTGAACACTGAAGCTTTCTTT

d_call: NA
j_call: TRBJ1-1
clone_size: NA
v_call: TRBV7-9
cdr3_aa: CASSAKTVNTEAFF
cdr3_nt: TGTGCCAGCAGCGCGAAGACAGTTAACACTGAAGCTTTCTTT

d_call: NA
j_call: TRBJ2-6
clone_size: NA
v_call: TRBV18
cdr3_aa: CASSPISEGLRGANVLTF
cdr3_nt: TGTGCCAGCTCACCTATATCCGAAGGGCTCCGCGGGGCCAACGTCCTGACTTTC

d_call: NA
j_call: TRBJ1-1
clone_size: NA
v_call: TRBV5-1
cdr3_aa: CASSLGDRATEAFF
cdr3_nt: TGCGCCAGCAGCTTAGGGGATAGGGCCACTGAAGCTTTCTTT

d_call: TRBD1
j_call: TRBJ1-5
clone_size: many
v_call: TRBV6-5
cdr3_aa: CASHTGGIDQPQHF
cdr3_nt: TGTGCCAGCCATACAGGGGGTATCGATCAGCCCCAGCATTTT

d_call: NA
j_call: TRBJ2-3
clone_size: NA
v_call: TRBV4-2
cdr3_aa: CASSPRGAGDDTQYF
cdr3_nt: TGTGCCAGCAGCCCCCGGGGAGCCGGGGACGATACGCAGTATTTT

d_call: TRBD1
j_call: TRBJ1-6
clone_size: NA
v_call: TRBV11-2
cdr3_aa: CASSLERDRGVRSYNSPLHF
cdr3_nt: TGTGCCAGCAGCTTAGAAAGGGACAGGGGGGTTAGGTCCTATAATTCACCCCTCCACTTT

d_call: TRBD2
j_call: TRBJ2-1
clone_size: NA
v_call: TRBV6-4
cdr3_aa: CASSDSNSGDYNEQFF
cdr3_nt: TGTGCCAGCAGTGACTCTAATAGCGGGGACTACAATGAGCAGTTCTTC

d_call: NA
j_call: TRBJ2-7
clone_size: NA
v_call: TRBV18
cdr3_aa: CASSPPRVGTASYEQYF
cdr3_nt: TGTGCCAGCTCACCACCCCGGGTGGGAACTGCTTCCTACGAGCAGTACTTC

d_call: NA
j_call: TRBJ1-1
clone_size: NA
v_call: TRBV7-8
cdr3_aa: CASSLVTGTEAFF
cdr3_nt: TGTGCCAGCAGCTTAGTGACGGGTACTGAAGCTTTCTTT

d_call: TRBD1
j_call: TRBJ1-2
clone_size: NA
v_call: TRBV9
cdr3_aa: CASSSGQGRPISNYGYTF
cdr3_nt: TGTGCCAGCAGCTCTGGACAGGGGCGACCTATTTCTAACTATGGCTACACCTTC

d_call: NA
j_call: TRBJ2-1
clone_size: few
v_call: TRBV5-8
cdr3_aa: CASSSPPYNEQFF
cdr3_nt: TGTGCCAGCAGCTCGCCCCCCTACAATGAGCAGTTCTTC

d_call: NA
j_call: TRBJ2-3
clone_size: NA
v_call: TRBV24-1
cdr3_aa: CATAQGTGTDTQYF
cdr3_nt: TGTGCCACCGCACAGGGCACGGGGACAGATACGCAGTATTTT

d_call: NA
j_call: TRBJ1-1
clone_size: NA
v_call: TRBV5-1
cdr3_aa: CASSLWPNTEAFF
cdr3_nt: TGCGCCAGCAGCCTCTGGCCCAACACTGAAGCTTTCTTT

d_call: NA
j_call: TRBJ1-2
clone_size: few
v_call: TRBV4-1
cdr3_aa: CASSQGDIYGYTF
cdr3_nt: TGCGCCAGCAGCCAGGGGGACATCTATGGCTACACCTTC

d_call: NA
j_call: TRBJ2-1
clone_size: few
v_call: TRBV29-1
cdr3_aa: CSVEEGQSSYNEQFF
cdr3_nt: TGCAGCGTTGAAGAGGGCCAGAGCTCCTACAATGAGCAGTTCTTC

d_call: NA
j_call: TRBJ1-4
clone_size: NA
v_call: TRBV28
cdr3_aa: CASSLRGAGEKLFF
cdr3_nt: TGTGCCAGCAGTTTACGGGGGGCAGGTGAAAAACTGTTTTTT

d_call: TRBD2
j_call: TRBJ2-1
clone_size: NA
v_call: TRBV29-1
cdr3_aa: CSVAGLQSGYEQFF
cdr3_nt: TGCAGCGTTGCGGGACTACAGTCGGGGTATGAGCAGTTCTTC

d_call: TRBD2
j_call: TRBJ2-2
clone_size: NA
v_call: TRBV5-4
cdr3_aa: CASGLAGGRTGELFF
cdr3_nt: TGTGCCAGCGGTTTAGCGGGAGGGCGGACCGGGGAGCTGTTTTTT

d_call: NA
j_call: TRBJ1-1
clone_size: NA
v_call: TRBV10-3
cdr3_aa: CAISERGGGNTEAFF
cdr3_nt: TGTGCCATCAGTGAGAGGGGAGGGGGGAACACTGAAGCTTTCTTT

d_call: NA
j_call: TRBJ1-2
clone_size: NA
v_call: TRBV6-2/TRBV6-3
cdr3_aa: CASSVEYRHNYGYTF
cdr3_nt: TGTGCCAGCAGTGTGGAGTATCGGCATAACTATGGCTACACCTTC

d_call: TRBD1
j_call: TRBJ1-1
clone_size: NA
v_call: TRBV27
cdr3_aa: CASSTGTATRNTEAFF
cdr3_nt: TGTGCCAGCAGTACCGGGACAGCCACCCGGAACACTGAAGCTTTCTTT

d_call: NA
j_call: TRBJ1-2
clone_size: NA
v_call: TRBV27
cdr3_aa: CASSSTAAGTANYGYTF
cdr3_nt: TGTGCCAGCAGTTCAACCGCTGCCGGGACGGCTAACTATGGCTACACCTTC